Shown below are 13 T cell receptor beta chains from a single sample sequenced in a study of blood T cells in healthy people across ages. Sample-barcoded 5' priming and a J-beta primer mix drove a second PCR of about 6 to 11 cycles. TCRdb redid the calling of the 5' RACE reads with MiXCR, one entry per CDR3 protein. The profile covers about 1.5 million distinct CDR3 sequences, with approximately 39% appearing a single time and over 3.5% taken by the ten largest. Specimen: blood. Receptors were obtained from a woman in her late teens or twenties in good health.

V usage is TRBV28 and J usage is TRBJ2-1; no definite D call. Trimming took 5 bases from V and 9 from J, leaving 11 bases between them. Germline assignment: CDR1 MDHEN and CDR2 SYDVKM. This CDR3 spans 12 amino acids. CDR3 amino acids: CASSPLTVEQFF. The DNA of the CDR3 is TGTGCCAGCAGTCCACTCACCGTTGAGCAGTTCTTC.

The chain recombines TRBV12-3 or TRBV12-4 with TRBJ1-1; D remains ambiguous. The V gene lost 3 bases and the J gene lost 0 bases, with 8 bases spanning the gap. The CDR3 covers 14 residues. CDR3 DNA sequence: TGTGCCAGCAGTTTCGACACCATGAACACTGAAGCTTTCTTT. Translation: CASSFDTMNTEAFF.

This clonotype was found many times. The J gene is TRBJ1-6, the V gene TRBV28; a weak D match, TRBD1 (6 bases). The CDR3 runs to 19 residues. V was shortened by 3 bases and J by 0 bases, with 18 bases between the two germline ends. Germline CDR1 and CDR2: MDHEN and SYDVKM. The CDR3 DNA reads as TGTGCCAGCAGTTTGCGGACAGACTCCGGGGGCTCCTATAATTCACCCCTCCACTTT. It codes for CASSLRTDSGGSYNSPLHF.

The chain is built from TRBV20-1 and TRBJ2-7, with D possibly being TRBD1 (6 bases). Germline CDR1 is DFQATT and CDR2 is SNEGSKA (reference sequence). Trimming took 3 bases from V and 1 from J, leaving 13 bases between them. The length of the CDR3 is 14 residues. The CDR3 loop reads CSASRTVTSYEQYF. As DNA, the CDR3 is TGCAGTGCTAGTCGGACAGTGACGTCCTACGAGCAGTACTTC.

About this clonotype: Germline and junction disagree at one end, which may indicate a read error. This sequence joins TRBV12-3 or TRBV12-4 and TRBJ2-5, with D hard to call. The length of the CDR3 is 13 residues. CDR3 region: CAGSLTLYNEQYF. The CDR3 region has the DNA TGTGCCGGCAGTTTGACGCTCTACAATGAGCAGTACTTC.

The chain employs TRBV6-5 and TRBJ2-7, with TRBD1 identical over 9 bases. CDR3 length: 15 amino acids. The V gene's germline CDR1 is MNHEY and CDR2 SVGAGI. The V gene end was trimmed by 2 bases and the J gene end by 4 bases; junction bases not matched to a gene: 6. The DNA of the CDR3 is TGTGCCAGCAGTTACGGCGGGACAGGGAAGTACGAGCAGTACTTC. It translates to CASSYGGTGKYEQYF.

The V and J genes are TRBV30 and TRBJ1-2, with 8 positions matching TRBD1. CDR1 and CDR2 from the germline V gene are GTSNPN and SVGIG (reference sequence). J gave up 2 bases and V 3 bases, and 5 bases lay outside the gene matches. The CDR3 is 14 residues long. This chain's CDR3 is CAWRQQGGNYGYTF. The CDR3 DNA reads TGTGCCTGGAGACAACAGGGGGGCAACTATGGCTACACCTTC.

This rearrangement joins TRBV2 to TRBJ2-5, with 9 bases lining up with TRBD2. Germline trimming cut 6 bases from V and 7 bases from J; bases unmatched to any gene: 15. This CDR3 is built from 16 residues. Per the germline V gene, CDR1 is SNHLY and CDR2 is FYNNEI. In DNA form, the CDR3 reads TGTGCCAGCAGGCCCCTTTCAGCGGGAGGTCCATTGACCCAGTACTTC. This gives the protein CASRPLSAGGPLTQYF.

This sequence joins TRBV4-3 and TRBJ1-2; TRBD1 matches at 7 bases. J lost 8 bases, V lost 0 bases, and 6 bases had no gene match. Germline CDR1 is LGHNA and CDR2 is YSLEER. The length of the CDR3 is 14 residues. The CDR3 DNA follows: TGCGCCAGCAGCCAAGAAAGGGGGCGAGGAGGCTACACCTTC. Its translation is CASSQERGRGGYTF.

This clonotype came up a few times. The V call is TRBV4-2, the J call TRBJ2-4; D is possibly TRBD1 or TRBD2 (6 bases each). The germline V and J ends were trimmed by 4 bases and 9 bases, with 10 bases remaining between them. The germline gives CDR1 LGHNA, CDR2 YNFKEQ. There are 12 residues in the CDR3. CDR3 DNA: TGTGCCAGCAGCCCCGAGGGGGGCATTCAGTACTTC. Amino acids: CASSPEGGIQYF.

V and J are TRBV27 and TRBJ1-2; D is undetermined. The CDR3 spans 15 residues. V was trimmed by 3 bases and J by 4 bases, leaving 15 bases between them. The germline gives CDR1 MNHEY, CDR2 SMNVEV (reference sequence). In DNA form, the CDR3 reads TGTGCCAGCAGTTTCTCTCCGGGAAGCCTCTATGGCTACACCTTC. This gives the protein CASSFSPGSLYGYTF.

This clonotype was counted between two and nine times. The V call is TRBV7-2, the J call TRBJ2-1; D is perhaps TRBD1 or TRBD2 (5 bases each). This CDR3 spans 13 amino acids. The V gene's germline CDR1 is SGHTA and CDR2 FQGNSA. V shed 3 bases and J shed 8 bases, with 11 bases lying between them. CDR3 in DNA: TGTGCCAGCAGCTTGACGGGACCCCATGAGCAGTTCTTC. Encoded protein: CASSLTGPHEQFF.

The chain links TRBV27 to TRBJ2-5; 7 nucleotides match TRBD1. The J call could be wrong; TRBJ2-7 is a better fit for the DNA end. CDR1 and CDR2 from the germline V gene are MNHEY and SMNVEV (reference sequence). The CDR3 is 13 amino acids. The CDR3 region is CASSLDRADEQYF. Here the CDR3 DNA reads TGTGCCAGCAGTCTCGACAGGGCCGACGAGCAGTACTTC.